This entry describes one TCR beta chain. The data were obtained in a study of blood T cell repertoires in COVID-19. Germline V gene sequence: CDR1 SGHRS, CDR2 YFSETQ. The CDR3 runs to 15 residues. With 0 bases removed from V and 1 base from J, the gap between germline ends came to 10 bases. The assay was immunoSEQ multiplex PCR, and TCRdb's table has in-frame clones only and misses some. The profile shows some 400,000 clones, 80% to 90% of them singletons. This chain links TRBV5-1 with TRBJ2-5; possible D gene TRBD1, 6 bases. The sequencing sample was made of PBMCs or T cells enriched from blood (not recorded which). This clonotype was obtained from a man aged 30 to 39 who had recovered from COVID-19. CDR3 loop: CASSLAAGAQETQYF. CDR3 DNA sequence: TGCGCCAGCAGCTTGGCCGCAGGGGCCCAAGAGACCCAGTACTTC.